This TCR beta chain was identified during a study of T cells after yellow fever vaccination. Study details: Those fractions that held only low numbers of cells were prepared using the SMART-Seq v4 Ultra Low Input RNA kit.

This clonotype was recorded a few times. Its target is not known. MiXCR was run by TCRdb on the 5' RACE reads, yielding one entry per CDR3 protein. The data show about 160,000 distinct CDR3 sequences, 7% to 10% seen once. The germline V gene encodes CDR1 SGHTA and CDR2 FQGNSA. Trimming cost V 7 bases and J 1 base, with 14 bases left between them. CDR3 size: 14 residues. Whole-study results and caveats: Weaker overall was a secondary response that nonetheless peaked faster, on day 5 versus 15. Across the CD4 and CD8 compartments, a small share of clonotypes was present in both.

This TCR derives from a man aged 18 to 30 who received the YFV17D yellow fever vaccine. Material: CD8+ T cells sorted from PBMCs, obtained 45 days after the yellow fever booster vaccination. The chain is built from TRBV7-2 and TRBJ2-7, with TRBD2 as a possible D gene (6 bases). CDR3 sequence: CASIPGTPSYEQYF. The CDR3 DNA is TGTGCCAGCATTCCCGGGACTCCATCCTACGAGCAGTACTTC.